Sequencing of this TCR beta chain was carried out in a study of neurological immune-mediated disorders. In the study overall: Relapsing-remitting forms accounted for about 90% of the 34 multiple sclerosis patients and secondary progressive forms for 3. Findings and caveats of the study: Phylogenetic grouping assigned the repertoires of 18 of 34 multiple sclerosis patients to a single related-CDR3 cluster, representing a possible signature.

This clonotype came up many times. Its specificity is unknown. Time point: longitudinal time-point 2. Source material was 2 million unsorted PBMCs, stored at -80 °C in RNAlater. The team produced cDNA through 5'RACE using 10-nucleotide random UMIs. TCRdb reprocessed the 5' RACE reads with MiXCR, giving one entry per CDR3 protein. Seen here are about 80,000 distinct CDR3 sequences, more than 5% observed once, and the top ten hold over 6.5%. The CDR3 is 13 amino acids. Per germline, CDR1 SGHRS and CDR2 YFSETQ. J gave up 7 bases and V 0 bases, and 2 bases lay outside the gene matches. The sequenced sample consisted of PBMCs. The clonotype was recovered from a woman in her sixties with multiple sclerosis. The chain recombines TRBV5-1 with TRBJ2-3; 7 nucleotides align to TRBD2. The CDR3 sequence is CASSLAGRNTQYF. CDR3 in DNA: TGCGCCAGCAGCTTGGCCGGGAGGAATACGCAGTATTTT. The full variable domain, completed using reference TRBV5-1 and TRBJ2-3, is KAGVTQTPRYLIKTRGQQVTLSCSPISGHRSVSWYQQTPGQGLQFLFEYFSETQRNKGNFPGRFSGRQFSNSRSEMNVSTLELGDSALYLCASSLAGRNTQYFGPGTRLTVL.